This record looks at one T cell receptor (beta chain) sequence and its context. The table came from immunoSEQ multiplex PCR; TCRdb's copy has only in-frame clones and leaves some out. Here the sample spans about 79,000 clones, about 88% being singletons. This record belongs to a study of OX40 agonist ivuxolimab in advanced cancers. Study overall: It was ivuxolimab, an agonistic anti-OX40 (CD134) antibody, that patients were treated with.

Prior autoimmune disease or systemic immunosuppression barred patients. V was clipped by 5 bases and J by 2 bases; unmatched bases: 7. The CDR3 has 15 amino acids. Germline V CDR1 and CDR2: MNHNY, SVGAGI (reference sequence). The TCR originated in an adult with an advanced solid tumor such as melanoma, head and neck, liver or kidney cancer. This sample comprised CD4+ or CD8+ T cells sorted from blood, obtained in a trial of the OX40 agonist ivuxolimab. The gene calls are TRBV6-6 and TRBJ2-7; 9 nucleotides agree with TRBD1. CDR3 DNA: TGTGCCAGCAGTCCCGGGACAGGGCTCGCCTACGAGCAGTACTTC. This sequence encodes CASSPGTGLAYEQYF.